This note documents a single T cell receptor (beta chain) sequence. No antigen is known for it. This CDR3 spans 17 amino acids. Germline V lookup: CDR1 MGHRA, CDR2 YSYEKL. The trim removed 3 bases at V and 5 bases at J, leaving 11 bases unmatched. This sample is drawn from a study of cytomegalovirus exposure and HLA in healthy donors. Whole-study findings and limits: A link between a missense DCLRE1C variant and TCR beta V- and J-gene trimming emerged from a later analysis.

Primers for the PCR totalled 60 Vbeta and 13 Jbeta. Libraries were prepared by immunoSEQ multiplex PCR; TCRdb keeps only in-frame clonotypes and omits some of them. The data show under 200,000 clones, roughly 67% seen once. The specimen was PBMCs. The sequence came from a woman between 18 and 29 years old in good health and CMV-seropositive. The genes are TRBV4-1 and TRBJ2-1; 9 bases are shared with TRBD2. In nucleotides, the CDR3 is TGCGCCAGCAGCCACCAAGCAGCGGGGGGTAACCACAATGAGCAGTTCTTC. It yields the protein CASSHQAAGGNHNEQFF.